This paragraph reports one TCR beta chain. Many counts were recorded for this clonotype. No cognate antigen has been identified for it. Base qualities are not recorded, but no much larger clone differs from it by a single base. The data belong to a study of human T cells and chemical hapten exposure (dated by TCRdb to the early 2020s). Regarding the study in general: For sensitization, 2% DPC in acetone was applied to an approximately 2 cm by approximately 2 cm area of upper inner arm skin. Patients additionally received weekly therapeutic DPC doses to the scalp throughout the approximately 22-week study period. Patch testing was performed on the upper back with Finn chambers containing 0.01% DPC, and the patch tests were scored after 6 days according to International Contact Dermatitis Research Group standards. Most of the patients in the cohort were female, and the cohort covered alopecia areata with under or over 50% scalp involvement, alopecia totalis and alopecia universalis. The libraries were sequenced as a pool, and the TCR yield per sample differed mostly because of small variations in library volumes within the pool. In alopecia patients, the study followed how the peripheral blood TCR repertoire changed in vivo over primary and secondary sensitization to diphenylcyclopropenone (DPC), a hapten. Blood samples were taken from patients before sensitization (week 0) and then at 2, 6 and about 24 weeks after DPC sensitization. Around 30 alopecia patients provided blood for TCR sequencing at one to four time points (pre-sensitization, 2, 6 and 24 weeks).

Overall results and qualifications from the work: After repeated subsampling, changes were observed in the strength of the expansion versus patch-test correlation and in the threshold at which the correlation became significant. The number of TCRs above 1 in 1000 frequency did not change with DPC sensitization; there was no evidence of global repertoire structure alterations. Significantly more large CDR3 similarity clusters were formed by expanded TCRs than by pre-sensitization or healthy control sets, consistent with antigen-driven responses. Patch test score correlated positively with the number of PT1 expanded TCRs, reaching significance at thresholds 8, 16 and 32 but not at 4. Alopecia, a presumed autoimmune disease, was present in all patients, so the immune response of the patients might differ from that of healthy individuals.

According to the study, the label for this sample's time point signals: patch test 2, 6 weeks after DPC sensitization. The treatment or condition label for this specimen denotes: therapeutic diphenylcyclopropenone sensitization with weekly scalp DPC. At each patch-test visit, blood was drawn before the patch test was applied. To be eligible, patients had to be aged 18 to 70, diagnosed with alopecia and judged suitable for DPC therapy, while pregnant patients were excluded. Total RNA was extracted from unfractionated whole blood collected in Tempus Blood RNA tubes. The library relied on RACE. TCRdb lists the instrument as NextSeq 500. Library preparation attached unique molecular identifiers to individual cDNA molecules for quantitative, reproducible TCR counting. For every blood RNA sample, sequencing covered both the TCR alpha and TCR beta chains. On the authors' methods: Samples had a median of around 92,000 TCRs, with a range from about 23,224 to 690,600. The Decombinator software suite was used to annotate V, J and CDR3 in the TCR reads. Every sample was subsampled to the same number of TCRs (28,000) for the PS versus PT1 abundance plots. TCRs were defined as expanded if absent before sensitization and observed at least eight times at the 2-week time point. TCRdb passed the public sequencing reads through fastp at Q25 and MiXCR, retaining productive beta sequences. Entries are consolidated by CDR3 protein sequence, retaining the most common genes and DNA. TCRdb's processing, not the authors', yielded these V and J calls. For this sample there are tens of thousands of distinct CDR3 sequences; about 10% appear just once. 2.2% of the sample is held by the ten biggest clonotypes.

The germline V gene provides CDR1 MDHEN and CDR2 SYDVKM. CDR3 length: 15 amino acids, cysteine to phenylalanine. The only DNA kept is the CDR3, 45 bases in frame from the first base. Germline trimming amounts to 6 bases on V and 8 bases on J, with 7 as the count of junction bases outside the gene matches. The origin of this receptor is a man aged 35-49 years with alopecia areata. Some clones in this sample may be carry-over from other donors' samples. The starting material was whole blood, obtained in connection with sensitization to the hapten diphenylcyclopropenone (DPC). The sequence links TRBV28 to TRBJ2-1; a stretch of 13 junction bases matches TRBD2. The DNA reads TGTGCCAGCAGACGGACTAGCGGGAGAATGGATGAGCAGTTCTTC. It is translated as CASRRTSGRMDEQFF. Beyond the CDR3, the reference TRBV28 and TRBJ2-1 genes provide the residues; the full variable domain reads: DVKVTQSSRYLVKRTGEKVFLECVQDMDHENMFWYRQDPGLGLRLIYFSYDVKMKEKGDIPEGYSVSREKKERFSLILESASTNQTSMYLCASRRTSGRMDEQFFGPGTRLTVL.